This TCR beta chain was captured in a study of monozygotic twins with cystic fibrosis. The length of the CDR3 is 17 residues. Deletions cut 5 bases from V and 3 bases from J, with 21 bases between. Germline V CDR1 and CDR2: MDHEN, SYDVKM. Sequenced by immunoSEQ multiplex PCR; TCRdb stores in-frame clones only, minus some. The repertoire holds over 15,000 clones, with 90% to 97% as singletons. The gene calls are TRBV28 and TRBJ2-3, with a possible D match to TRBD2 (6 bases). The specimen was blood. This clonotype originated in a girl aged 2-10 years with cystic fibrosis. CDR3 sequence (DNA): TGTGCCAGCAGTCCATCATTGCGGGGCCTCGGGACAGATACGCAGTATTTT. Translation: CASSPSLRGLGTDTQYF.